This record looks at one T cell receptor beta chain sequence and its context. The antigen remains undetermined. A second about 7 to 11 cycle PCR used barcoded and J-beta primers. One entry per CDR3 protein results from TCRdb running MiXCR on the 5' RACE reads. This table holds 1.5 million to 2 million distinct CDR3 sequences, about 50% found once. These data originate in a study of blood T cells in healthy people across ages. Notes on the study in general: Diversity estimated from one million T cells was considered an underestimate.

Per individual sample, total RNA of at least 5.5 micrograms was extracted. CDR1 is ENHRY, CDR2 SYGVKD, per germline. V lost 2 bases, J lost 4 bases, and 13 bases lay in between. The CDR3 is 15 amino acids. The source material was blood. The chain is built from TRBV10-3 and TRBJ2-3; TRBD1 is a possible D gene (7 bases). This receptor was identified in a woman aged 40 to 49 in good health. The DNA of the CDR3 is TGTGCCATCAGTGAGCCAGGGGGGCCGGCAGATACGCAGTATTTT. This codes for CAISEPGGPADTQYF.